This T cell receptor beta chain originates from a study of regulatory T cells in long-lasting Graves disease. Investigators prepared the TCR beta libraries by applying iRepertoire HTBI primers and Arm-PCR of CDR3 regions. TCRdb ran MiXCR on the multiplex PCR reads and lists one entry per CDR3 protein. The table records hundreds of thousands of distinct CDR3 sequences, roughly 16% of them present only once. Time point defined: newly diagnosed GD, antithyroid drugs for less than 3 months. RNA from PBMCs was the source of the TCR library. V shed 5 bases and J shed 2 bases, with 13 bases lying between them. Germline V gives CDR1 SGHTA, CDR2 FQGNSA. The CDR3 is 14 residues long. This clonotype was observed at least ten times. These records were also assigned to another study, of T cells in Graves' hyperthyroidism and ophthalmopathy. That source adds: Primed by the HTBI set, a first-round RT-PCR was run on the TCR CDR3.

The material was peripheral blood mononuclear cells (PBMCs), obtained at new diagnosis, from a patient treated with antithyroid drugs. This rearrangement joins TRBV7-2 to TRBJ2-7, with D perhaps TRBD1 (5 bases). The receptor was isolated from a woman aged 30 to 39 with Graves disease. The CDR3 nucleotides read TGTGCCAGCAGCCACCTGGACAAGACCTACGAGCAGTACTTC. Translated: CASSHLDKTYEQYF.